These 21 T cell receptor beta chains were all obtained from the same sample, sequenced in a study of CD8 T cells in Susac syndrome (dated by TCRdb to between 2017 and 2020). Preparation of the library involved the immunoSEQ multiplex PCR assay. RNA was extracted using the RNeasy kit, and roughly 0.45 to 1 ug of the RNA was reverse transcribed with random hexamers. TCRdb reworked the public reads: Q25 trimming with fastp, MiXCR clone assembly, productive beta chains retained. Entries that share a CDR3 protein sequence are merged under the most common genes and DNA. The table for this sample lists some 47,000 distinct CDR3 sequences; around 92% of them were counted only once. Together, the top ten hold 0.4% to 0.5% of the sample. The material sequenced was CD8+ T cells from PBMCs. The receptors shown here come from a human donor in good health.

This chain joins TRBV7-2 and TRBJ2-7, with D possibly being TRBD2 (5 bases). The CDR3 consists of 16 residues. The germline CDR1 and CDR2 sequences are SGHTA and FQGNSA. V lost 1 base and J lost 2, with 15 bases in between. The CDR3 nucleotides read TGTGCCAGCAGCTTAGAGGACTTGGCCTTTACCTACGAGCAGTACTTC. It yields the protein CASSLEDLAFTYEQYF.

The rearrangement uses TRBV27 and TRBJ2-1, with D tentatively TRBD2 (6 bases). V was clipped by 3 bases and J by 8 bases, with 14 bases between them. In germline, CDR1 is MNHEY, CDR2 SMNVEV (reference sequence). This CDR3 comprises 14 residues. The CDR3 is CASSFAGERDEQFF. The CDR3 DNA follows: TGTGCCAGCAGTTTCGCCGGGGAGCGGGATGAGCAGTTCTTC.

The chain recombines TRBV6-1 with TRBJ1-2; D not resolved. The CDR3 is made up of 9 amino acids. Germline V gives CDR1 MNHNS, CDR2 SASEGT. Trimming stripped 8 bases from V and 8 bases from J, with 6 bases between. The CDR3 protein is CASEKGYTF. The DNA of the CDR3 is TGTGCCAGCGAGAAAGGCTACACCTTC.

The rearrangement links TRBV5-1 to TRBJ2-7; TRBD1 aligns across 7 bases. This CDR3 contains 14 residues. V dropped 4 bases and J dropped 0; count of bases not matched to a gene: 4. Germline loops: CDR1 SGHRS, CDR2 YFSETQ. The DNA for the CDR3 is TGCGCCAGCAGCCTGACAGGGACCTCCTACGAGCAGTACTTC. Translation: CASSLTGTSYEQYF.

This chain joins TRBV21-1 and TRBJ2-2; the table's TRBD2 call for D was not verified on the DNA. TRBV21-1 is flagged as a pseudogene. The CDR3 sequence is 14 residues long. This chain's CDR3 is CAILRREGPRGAVF. The CDR3 DNA follows: TGTGCCATCTTAAGGAGGGAGGGCCCCCGGGGAGCTGTTTTT.

In nucleotides, the CDR3 is TGTGCCAGCAGTTTAGTTGGGGGCGCGCATGGCTACACCTTC. This translates into CASSLVGGAHGYTF. The rearrangement joins TRBV27 to TRBJ1-2; D is possibly TRBD1 (6 bases). The V end was cut by 2 bases, the J end by 6 bases, with 13 bases between. The CDR3 covers 14 residues. In germline, CDR1 is MNHEY, CDR2 SMNVEV (reference sequence).

The CDR3 loop is CSARSQRGNEQFF. Written as DNA, the CDR3 is TGCAGTGCTAGAAGCCAGCGGGGCAATGAGCAGTTCTTC. The chain uses TRBV20-1 and TRBJ2-1, with 7 bases fitting TRBD2. V dropped 2 bases and J dropped 6; count of bases not matched to a gene: 4. The CDR3 covers 13 residues. Germline CDR1 and CDR2: DFQATT and SNEGSKA (reference sequence).

The chain is built from TRBV27 and TRBJ2-1, with D perhaps matching TRBD2 (6 bases). Deletions cut 0 bases from V and 6 bases from J, with 12 bases between. The CDR3 covers 15 residues. Germline V gene data show CDR1 as MNHEY and CDR2 as SMNVEV (reference sequence). CDR3 sequence reads: CASSLSGPGGNEQFF. CDR3 DNA: TGTGCCAGCAGTTTATCGGGGCCCGGGGGCAATGAGCAGTTCTTC.

The chain carries TRBV7-6 and TRBJ2-1; a possible D gene is TRBD1 (5 bases). CDR1 and CDR2 (germline): SGHVS, FNYEAQ. The CDR3 contains 14 residues. V lost 1 base and J lost 3, with 7 bases in between. For the CDR3, the DNA is TGTGCCAGCAGCTTAGAAAGGGGCTACAATGAGCAGTTCTTC. Amino acid sequence: CASSLERGYNEQFF.

CDR3 region: CASNHDRDAGANVLTF. The CDR3 coding sequence is TGTGCCAGCAACCACGATAGGGACGCTGGGGCCAACGTCCTGACTTTC. The chain uses TRBV6-1 and TRBJ2-6, with D possibly called TRBD1 or TRBD2 (5 bases each). Trimming took 7 bases from V and 2 from J, leaving 15 bases between them. The CDR3 spans 16 residues. Germline CDR1 MNHNS, CDR2 SASEGT.

The gene calls are TRBV7-9 and TRBJ1-1; 9 bases map to TRBD1. This CDR3 contains 14 residues. J was trimmed by 5 bases and V by 3 bases; bases with no gene match: 4. The V gene's germline CDR1 is SEHNR and CDR2 FQNEAQ (reference sequence). CDR3 sequence: CASSLGDRVTEAFF. The CDR3 region has the DNA TGTGCCAGCAGCTTGGGGGACAGGGTTACTGAAGCTTTCTTT.

This chain connects TRBV10-2 to TRBJ1-1; weak D call: TRBD1 (5 bases). The CDR3 loop spans 14 amino acids. Germline values: CDR1 WSHSY, CDR2 SAAADI. Trimming left V 0 bases short and J 6 bases short, with 11 bases between. The CDR3 sequence is CASSESGGGAEAFF. The DNA for the CDR3 is TGCGCCAGCAGTGAGTCTGGCGGGGGTGCTGAAGCTTTCTTT.

This clonotype was counted a single time. The V and J genes are TRBV6-5 and TRBJ2-1; 12 nucleotides line up with TRBD2. Germline V gene data show CDR1 as MNHEY and CDR2 as SVGAGI. The CDR3 runs to 15 residues. Trimming at V came to 2 bases and at J to 9 bases, leaving 5 bases not matched to a gene. The CDR3 reads CASSYGLAGRREQFF. The CDR3 DNA reads TGTGCCAGCAGTTACGGACTAGCGGGAAGGCGTGAGCAGTTCTTC.

This rearrangement joins TRBV5-5 to TRBJ1-5, with D possibly matching TRBD1 (5 bases). The V gene's germline CDR1 is SGHKS and CDR2 YYEKEE (reference sequence). V was trimmed by 1 base and J by 2 bases, leaving 10 bases between them. The CDR3 consists of 15 residues. The CDR3 nucleotides read TGTGCCAGCAGCTTGACTGGGGGGGGCAATCAGCCCCAGCATTTT. Its protein is CASSLTGGGNQPQHF.

This CDR3 reads CASSYDLAGTSYEQYF. CDR3 bases: TGTGCCAGCAGCTACGATCTAGCGGGGACCTCCTACGAGCAGTACTTC. The rearrangement joins TRBV11-2 to TRBJ2-7; 9 bases align to TRBD2. The germline V gene encodes CDR1 SGHAT and CDR2 FQNNGV. The CDR3 extends over 16 amino acids. Trimming cost V 4 bases and J 0 bases; bases outside gene matches: 7.

The chain joins TRBV27 to TRBJ1-5; no reliable D call. Looked up from germline, CDR1 is MNHEY and CDR2 is SMNVEV (reference sequence). The CDR3 is 14 residues long. The V and J ends lost 0 bases and 1 base respectively, with 4 bases between them. The CDR3 sequence is CASSLSVSNQPQHF. The CDR3 bases are TGTGCCAGCAGTTTATCGGTGAGCAATCAGCCCCAGCATTTT.

This clonotype was counted once. V is TRBV19 and J is TRBJ2-1, with 11 nucleotides matching TRBD2. This CDR3 has 14 amino acids. The trim removed 6 bases at V and 8 bases at J, leaving 6 bases unmatched. In germline, CDR1 is LNHDA, CDR2 SQIVND (reference sequence). CDR3 loop: CASRLLAGVHEQFF. The CDR3 DNA is TGTGCCAGTAGACTACTAGCGGGAGTACATGAGCAGTTCTTC.

J is TRBJ2-1 and V is TRBV27; D remains ambiguous. Germline V CDR1 and CDR2: MNHEY, SMNVEV (reference sequence). Trimming removed 5 bases at V and 3 bases at J, with 5 bases between. CDR3 length: 12 amino acids. The chain's CDR3 is CASSTLYNEQFF. For the CDR3, the DNA is TGTGCCAGCAGTACCCTCTACAATGAGCAGTTCTTC.

The chain couples TRBV4-3 to TRBJ2-1, with 10 nucleotides matching TRBD2. Germline CDR1 is LGHNA and CDR2 is YSLEER. This CDR3 has 15 residues. V lost 4 bases to trimming and J lost 5 bases; unmatched junction nucleotides: 5. CDR3 sequence: CASSPTSGAHNEQFF. The CDR3 DNA reads as TGCGCCAGCAGCCCCACTAGCGGGGCGCACAATGAGCAGTTCTTC.

This chain joins TRBV7-9 and TRBJ2-3, with 8 bases lining up with TRBD2. The CDR3 contains 15 residues. Germline CDR1 is SEHNR and CDR2 is FQNEAQ (reference sequence). V shed 5 bases and J 0 bases; nucleotides not matched to a gene: 4. CDR3 DNA: TGTGCCAGCAGCGGCATAGCGGGAAGCACAGATACGCAGTATTTT. Translation gives CASSGIAGSTDTQYF.

The V and J genes are TRBV4-1 and TRBJ2-7, with 8 bases that match TRBD1. V lost 5 bases to trimming and J lost 5 bases; unmatched junction nucleotides: 8. This CDR3 has 14 amino acids. Germline assignment: CDR1 MGHRA and CDR2 YSYEKL. CDR3 protein: CASSFDRGRNEQYF. The DNA for the CDR3 is TGCGCCAGCAGCTTCGACAGGGGCCGGAACGAGCAGTACTTC.